A selection of T cell receptor beta chains follows, all from one sample in a study of blood T cell repertoires in COVID-19. Measured with immunoSEQ multiplex PCR; TCRdb has only the in-frame clones, and not every one. The sample has around 170,000 clones; roughly 87% are singletons. The specimen sequenced was peripheral blood. The receptor set was obtained from a man aged 18 to 29 who had recovered from COVID-19. The CDR3 runs from the conserved cysteine through the conserved F or W. D genes are given only for firm matches. The size entry is marked missing in some rows and otherwise reads once, few, many or a size class.

clone_size: .; d_call: .; j_call: TRBJ1-5; v_call: TRBV6-2/TRBV6-3; cdr3_nt: TGTGCCAGCAGTTCGGGCAGGGGCAATCAGCCCCAGCATTTT; cdr3_aa: CASSSGRGNQPQHF
clone_size: .; d_call: .; j_call: TRBJ2-5; v_call: TRBV27; cdr3_nt: TGTGCCAGTCGGCCCGGCGGAGAGTACCAAGAGACCCAGTACTTC; cdr3_aa: CASRPGGEYQETQYF
clone_size: .; d_call: .; j_call: TRBJ2-2; v_call: TRBV3-1/TRBV3-2; cdr3_nt: TGTGCCAGCAGCCAAACTACCGGGGAGCTGTTTTTT; cdr3_aa: CASSQTTGELFF
clone_size: .; d_call: TRBD1; j_call: TRBJ1-1; v_call: TRBV27; cdr3_nt: TGTGCCAGCAGTAGGGGGCCTGAAGCTTTCTTT; cdr3_aa: CASSRGPEAFF
clone_size: .; d_call: TRBD1; j_call: TRBJ2-7; v_call: TRBV3-1/TRBV3-2; cdr3_nt: TGTGCCAGCGGGCGACAGGGAGCCTACGAGCAGTACTTC; cdr3_aa: CASGRQGAYEQYF
clone_size: .; d_call: .; j_call: TRBJ2-3; v_call: TRBV6-5; cdr3_nt: TGTGCCAGCAAGACAGGTTCTAGCACAGATACGCAGTATTTT; cdr3_aa: CASKTGSSTDTQYF
clone_size: once; d_call: .; j_call: TRBJ1-4; v_call: TRBV5-1; cdr3_nt: TGCGCCAGCAGCTTAAACAGGAATGAAAAACTGTTTTTT; cdr3_aa: CASSLNRNEKLFF
clone_size: once; d_call: .; j_call: TRBJ1-4; v_call: TRBV19; cdr3_nt: TGTGCCAGTAGTCCACCCGACGGGGCAACTAATGAAAAACTGTTTTTT; cdr3_aa: CASSPPDGATNEKLFF
clone_size: .; d_call: TRBD2; j_call: TRBJ2-7; v_call: TRBV7-3; cdr3_nt: TGTGCCAGCTTAGACCGGACTAGCGGGGTTTACGAGCAGTACTTC; cdr3_aa: CASLDRTSGVYEQYF
clone_size: .; d_call: .; j_call: TRBJ1-1; v_call: TRBV15; cdr3_nt: TGTGCCACCAGCAGAGATAGGGGCGGGAGCACTGAAGCTTTCTTT; cdr3_aa: CATSRDRGGSTEAFF
clone_size: .; d_call: .; j_call: TRBJ1-1; v_call: TRBV5-5; cdr3_nt: TGTGCCAGCAGCCAAGGAGTCAACACTGAAGCTTTCTTT; cdr3_aa: CASSQGVNTEAFF
clone_size: .; d_call: .; j_call: TRBJ2-7; v_call: TRBV5-8; cdr3_nt: TGTGCCAGCAGCCGTACAGGGACGGAGCAGTACTTC; cdr3_aa: CASSRTGTEQYF
clone_size: .; d_call: .; j_call: TRBJ2-2; v_call: TRBV30; cdr3_nt: TGTGCCTGGAGTTTCTTGAACACCGGGGAGCTGTTTTTT; cdr3_aa: CAWSFLNTGELFF
clone_size: .; d_call: TRBD2; j_call: TRBJ2-7; v_call: TRBV10-1; cdr3_nt: TGCGCCAGCAGTGAGTCGGCTAGCGGGGCCTACGAGCAGTACTTC; cdr3_aa: CASSESASGAYEQYF
clone_size: .; d_call: .; j_call: TRBJ2-3; v_call: TRBV7-2; cdr3_nt: TGTGCCAGCAGCCCCCGCCAGAGGCAGACAGATACGCAGTATTTT; cdr3_aa: CASSPRQRQTDTQYF
clone_size: .; d_call: .; j_call: TRBJ1-1; v_call: TRBV7-9; cdr3_nt: TGTGCCAGCAGCTCTCTAGGTGCCCTGGGAGCTTTCTTT; cdr3_aa: CASSSLGALGAFF
clone_size: .; d_call: TRBD1; j_call: TRBJ1-5; v_call: TRBV28; cdr3_nt: TGTGCCAGCAGGGCGGGACAGGGGGGTATACGGTATCAGCCCCAGCATTTT; cdr3_aa: CASRAGQGGIRYQPQHF
clone_size: .; d_call: TRBD1; j_call: TRBJ1-3; v_call: TRBV10-3; cdr3_nt: TGTGCCATCAGTCGACAGGGATCCGGAAACACCATATATTTT; cdr3_aa: CAISRQGSGNTIYF
clone_size: .; d_call: TRBD1; j_call: TRBJ1-1; v_call: TRBV3-1/TRBV3-2; cdr3_nt: TGTGCCAGCAGCCGGGACAGGGGGTTTGAAGCTTTCTTT; cdr3_aa: CASSRDRGFEAFF
clone_size: .; d_call: .; j_call: TRBJ2-3; v_call: TRBV7-2; cdr3_nt: TGTGCCAGCAGCGTCGGGTCCACAGATACGCAGTATTTT; cdr3_aa: CASSVGSTDTQYF
clone_size: few; d_call: .; j_call: TRBJ1-2; v_call: TRBV9; cdr3_nt: TGTGCCAGCAGCGTCCAGGGATTTAACTATGGCTACACCTTC; cdr3_aa: CASSVQGFNYGYTF
clone_size: once; d_call: TRBD2; j_call: TRBJ2-7; v_call: TRBV6-5; cdr3_nt: TGTGCCAGCAGGCCCAGCGGGAGGATACCCTACGAGCAGTACTTC; cdr3_aa: CASRPSGRIPYEQYF
clone_size: .; d_call: .; j_call: TRBJ2-5; v_call: TRBV5-1; cdr3_nt: TGCGCCAGCAGCTTGCCTCAGGGAATGAAAGAGACCCAGTACTTC; cdr3_aa: CASSLPQGMKETQYF
clone_size: few; d_call: TRBD2; j_call: TRBJ2-1; v_call: TRBV20-1; cdr3_nt: TGCAGTGCTAGTGAGGGACTAGCGTCGGATGAGCAGTTCTTC; cdr3_aa: CSASEGLASDEQFF
clone_size: .; d_call: .; j_call: TRBJ1-2; v_call: TRBV19; cdr3_nt: TGTGCCAGTAGTCCGAGTCATATCGATCGCTATGGCTACACCTTC; cdr3_aa: CASSPSHIDRYGYTF
clone_size: .; d_call: TRBD2; j_call: TRBJ2-2; v_call: TRBV30; cdr3_nt: TGTGCCTGGACCCCCGGGACTAGCGAAACCGGGGAGCTGTTTTTT; cdr3_aa: CAWTPGTSETGELFF
clone_size: .; d_call: .; j_call: TRBJ2-7; v_call: TRBV9; cdr3_nt: TGTGCCAGCAGCGCCACGGACAGCCAAGGGTCCGAGCAGTACTTC; cdr3_aa: CASSATDSQGSEQYF
clone_size: .; d_call: .; j_call: TRBJ1-2; v_call: TRBV9; cdr3_nt: TGTGCCAGCAGCGTAGCCCCAGGGAAAAACTATGGCTACACCTTC; cdr3_aa: CASSVAPGKNYGYTF
clone_size: few; d_call: .; j_call: TRBJ2-3; v_call: TRBV2; cdr3_nt: TGTGCCAGCAGTGGGGACAATCTTAGCACAGATACGCAGTATTTT; cdr3_aa: CASSGDNLSTDTQYF
clone_size: .; d_call: TRBD2; j_call: TRBJ2-2; v_call: TRBV19; cdr3_nt: TGTGCCAGTAGTCCTGGACTAGCGGGAGTCCGGAACACCGGGGAGCTGTTTTTT; cdr3_aa: CASSPGLAGVRNTGELFF
clone_size: .; d_call: .; j_call: TRBJ2-7; v_call: TRBV6-1; cdr3_nt: TGTGCCAGCAGTGAAGCGCCAGGTCTATCCTACGAGCAGTACTTC; cdr3_aa: CASSEAPGLSYEQYF
clone_size: .; d_call: TRBD1; j_call: TRBJ1-6; v_call: TRBV27; cdr3_nt: TGTGCCAGCAGTGTATACAGGGGCTCCTATAATTCACCCCTCCACTTT; cdr3_aa: CASSVYRGSYNSPLHF
clone_size: .; d_call: .; j_call: TRBJ2-7; v_call: TRBV28; cdr3_nt: TGTGCCAGCAGGAATACAGATGTCCGCGACTACGAGCAGTACTTC; cdr3_aa: CASRNTDVRDYEQYF
clone_size: .; d_call: TRBD2; j_call: TRBJ2-3; v_call: TRBV6-5; cdr3_nt: TGTGCCAGCAGGCTAGCGGGGAGTGGCACAGATACGCAGTATTTT; cdr3_aa: CASRLAGSGTDTQYF
clone_size: .; d_call: TRBD1; j_call: TRBJ1-2; v_call: TRBV7-2; cdr3_nt: TGTGCCAGCAGTTCTTCCGGGACAGGGATAGGCTACACCTTC; cdr3_aa: CASSSSGTGIGYTF
clone_size: .; d_call: .; j_call: TRBJ1-6; v_call: TRBV19; cdr3_nt: TGTGCCGGATCCCGGACAGCCGAGAATTCACCCCTCCACTTT; cdr3_aa: CAGSRTAENSPLHF
clone_size: .; d_call: TRBD2; j_call: TRBJ2-1; v_call: TRBV7-6; cdr3_nt: TGTGCCAGCAGCTCCCCGGGACTAGCGACAAGCTCCTACAATGAGCAGTTCTTC; cdr3_aa: CASSSPGLATSSYNEQFF
clone_size: .; d_call: TRBD2; j_call: TRBJ2-7; v_call: TRBV5-1; cdr3_nt: TGCGCCAGCAGCTTGCGAACGGGAGGGCCAGGGAGTGACTACGAGCAGTACTTC; cdr3_aa: CASSLRTGGPGSDYEQYF
clone_size: .; d_call: TRBD1; j_call: TRBJ1-5; v_call: TRBV2; cdr3_nt: TGTGCCAGCAGCACAGGGGACATTAGCAATCAGCCCCAGCATTTT; cdr3_aa: CASSTGDISNQPQHF
clone_size: .; d_call: TRBD1; j_call: TRBJ2-5; v_call: TRBV5-1; cdr3_nt: TGCGCCAGCAGCCTACAGGGGGCAGGGGAGACCCAGTACTTC; cdr3_aa: CASSLQGAGETQYF
clone_size: .; d_call: TRBD1; j_call: TRBJ1-2; v_call: TRBV11-2; cdr3_nt: TGTGCCAGCAGCTTACCCCGGGACAGGGGAGGCGGCTACACCTTC; cdr3_aa: CASSLPRDRGGGYTF
clone_size: .; d_call: TRBD1; j_call: TRBJ2-1; v_call: TRBV7-3; cdr3_nt: TGTGCCAGCAGCCTCTGGACAGGGAATGAGCAGTTCTTC; cdr3_aa: CASSLWTGNEQFF
clone_size: .; d_call: TRBD1; j_call: TRBJ2-4; v_call: TRBV9; cdr3_nt: TGTGCCAGCAGCGTAGATGTCCTTTTGTCCCCGTCCAGGGGGTCAAGCTTC; cdr3_aa: CASSVDVLLSPSRGSSF
clone_size: .; d_call: .; j_call: TRBJ2-5; v_call: TRBV20-1; cdr3_nt: TGCAGTGCTAGAGATCTAAAGACCCAGTACTTC; cdr3_aa: CSARDLKTQYF
clone_size: .; d_call: TRBD1; j_call: TRBJ2-1; v_call: TRBV6-5; cdr3_nt: TGTGCCAGCATTCACACAGGGGGCATTGGCAATGAGCAGTTCTTC; cdr3_aa: CASIHTGGIGNEQFF
clone_size: .; d_call: .; j_call: TRBJ1-3; v_call: TRBV10-3; cdr3_nt: TGTGCCATCTACGGGGACTCTGGAAACACCATATATTTT; cdr3_aa: CAIYGDSGNTIYF
clone_size: .; d_call: TRBD1; j_call: TRBJ2-7; v_call: TRBV28; cdr3_nt: TGTGCCAGCAGTCGACAGGGGGCGAGTAGCGAGCAGTACTTC; cdr3_aa: CASSRQGASSEQYF
clone_size: .; d_call: .; j_call: TRBJ2-2; v_call: TRBV9; cdr3_nt: TGTGCCAGCAGCCTCGACACCGGGGAGCTGTTTTTT; cdr3_aa: CASSLDTGELFF
clone_size: few; d_call: .; j_call: TRBJ1-6; v_call: TRBV4-1; cdr3_nt: TGCGCCAGCAGCCAAACTGGGCAGTCACCCCTCCACTTT; cdr3_aa: CASSQTGQSPLHF
clone_size: .; d_call: TRBD2; j_call: TRBJ2-7; v_call: TRBV29-1; cdr3_nt: TGCAGCGTTGAGCGGGAGGAGGGATTCGAGCAGTACTTC; cdr3_aa: CSVEREEGFEQYF
clone_size: .; d_call: .; j_call: TRBJ2-7; v_call: TRBV19; cdr3_nt: TGTGCCAGTAGTATTAATCTATACGGCGAGCAGTACTTC; cdr3_aa: CASSINLYGEQYF
clone_size: .; d_call: .; j_call: TRBJ2-1; v_call: TRBV6-5; cdr3_nt: TGTGCCAGCAGTTACTCGGGCAGGGCGAATGAGCAGTTCTTC; cdr3_aa: CASSYSGRANEQFF
clone_size: .; d_call: .; j_call: TRBJ2-1; v_call: TRBV9; cdr3_nt: TGTGCCAGCAGCACCCAAGGAGGGCCGTACAATGAGCAGTTCTTC; cdr3_aa: CASSTQGGPYNEQFF